This TCR beta chain appears in the sequencing data of a study of blood T cell repertoires in COVID-19 (dated by TCRdb to the early 2020s). With respect to the entire study: Samples covering the acute and convalescent phases of COVID-19 were provided by collaborators in the United States, Italy and Spain. The sample metadata nearly always contained a de-identified subject ID, COVID-19 status, age in years and sex. The repertoires were released in a freely available public database meant as a resource for research on the immune response to SARS-CoV-2. Samples came from the ongoing ImmuneRACE study (first 160 participants) plus 1,254 subjects from 6 global collaborators. Deeply sampled blood TCRbeta repertoires from subjects exposed to, actively infected with, or recovered from COVID-19 were included in the dataset. The prospective study material was composed of cDNA or gDNA derived from T cells, B-cell-depleted T cells, or PBMCs. Where available, HLA class I and class II types were taken from metadata supplied by the sample provider and were not determined by assay-based typing.

V ends up 5 bases short and J 4 bases short, with an unmatched junction base count of 6. CDR1 SGHNT and CDR2 YENEEA were looked up in the germline V gene. The CDR3 contains 14 residues, cysteine and phenylalanine counted. The sequence is cut down to CDR3 DNA, 42 bases in frame from base 1. On the study overall, not on this receptor specifically: How much clinical and demographic metadata was included differed by source and by participant, and the metadata was provided uncurated.

A remark on this clone: Its antigen has not been determined. No base quality values were provided; no much bigger clone lies one nucleotide off.

The immunoSEQ Assay, a bias-controlled multiplex PCR, was used to amplify TCRbeta CDR3 regions from genomic DNA. The authors' analysis ran thus. The number of nucleated cells in each sample was estimated from the amplification of reference gene primers within the assay. To quantify the absolute abundance of each unique TCRbeta CDR3 rearrangement, sequence reads were collapsed and filtered. Productive Simpson clonality was computed per sample as the square root of Simpson's diversity index over productive rearrangements. TCRdb took this table from immuneACCESS and kept in-frame rearrangements with V and J called. Such tables lack part of the clones; where checked against another copy, unresolved V genes explain under half of the gap, and the rest is unexplained. The D gene and trimming were derived from the DNA, and the V and J assignments and clone size from that table. The table for this sample lists 45,000 to 60,000 clones; around 80% of them were counted only once. The top ten clonotypes cover 14% to 15% of the sample.

Collaborating institutions collected whole blood in K2EDTA tubes following their own protocols. For TCRbeta analysis, collaborators shipped samples as frozen whole blood, isolated PBMCs, or DNA extracted from either of those sample types. The sequence was collected from a human donor with active or convalescent COVID-19. The donor label of this sample is uncertain. The chain links TRBV11-3 with TRBJ1-1; 8 nucleotides in the junction match TRBD1. The sequenced sample was peripheral blood. The CDR3 reads CASSPAGGGTEAFF. The DNA reads as follows: TGTGCCAGCAGCCCTGCAGGGGGCGGCACTGAAGCTTTCTTT.